A single sample is the source of the 14 T cell receptor beta chains below, sequenced in a study of blood T cell repertoires in COVID-19. Profiled with immunoSEQ multiplex PCR; TCRdb holds only in-frame clones, not every one. In the table there are 150,000 to 200,000 clones, more than 80% of which are singletons. Sequencing used peripheral blood. These receptors were taken from an older woman with acute or convalescent COVID-19.

The genes are TRBV2 and TRBJ2-1; 7 bases agree with TRBD1. The length of the CDR3 is 12 residues. J lost 11 bases, V lost 6 bases, and 7 bases had no gene match. CDR1 and CDR2 from the germline V gene are SNHLY and FYNNEI. CDR3 residues: CASRVGTVKQFF. The CDR3 nucleotides read TGTGCCAGCAGAGTCGGGACAGTCAAGCAGTTCTTC.

V is TRBV5-1 and J is TRBJ2-3, with a possible D match to TRBD2 (6 bases). Trimming stripped 2 bases from V and 1 base from J, with 11 bases between. The CDR3 has 15 residues. Germline V gives CDR1 SGHRS, CDR2 YFSETQ. Here the CDR3 reads CASSFGGGRTDTQYF. CDR3 nucleotide sequence: TGCGCCAGCAGCTTCGGGGGAGGTCGCACAGATACGCAGTATTTT. Full variable domain (rest looked up from reference TRBV5-1 and TRBJ2-3): KAGVTQTPRYLIKTRGQQVTLSCSPISGHRSVSWYQQTPGQGLQFLFEYFSETQRNKGNFPGRFSGRQFSNSRSEMNVSTLELGDSALYLCASSFGGGRTDTQYFGPGTRLTVL.

This chain links TRBV6-5 with TRBJ1-2; 8 bases match TRBD1. The CDR3 consists of 14 residues. CDR1 and CDR2 (germline): MNHEY, SVGAGI. V lost 6 bases to trimming and J lost 5 bases; unmatched junction nucleotides: 8. The CDR3 sequence is CASSTSGGWYGYTF. DNA of the CDR3: TGTGCCAGCAGCACCTCAGGGGGCTGGTATGGCTACACCTTC.

The gene calls are TRBV28 and TRBJ1-1; 10 bases are shared with TRBD1. The CDR3 has 16 amino acids. V trimming: 6 bases; J trimming: 4 bases; junction bases outside the gene matches: 11. The germline V gene has CDR1 MDHEN and CDR2 SYDVKM. This chain's CDR3 is CASRLNGQGVSTEAFF. CDR3 in DNA: TGTGCCAGCAGACTTAACGGACAGGGGGTGAGCACTGAAGCTTTCTTT.

The chain uses TRBV15 and TRBJ1-2, with D possibly being TRBD1 (6 bases). V lost 2 bases, J lost 0 bases, and 10 bases lay in between. CDR3 length: 15 amino acids. Germline V gene data show CDR1 as LNHNV and CDR2 as YYDKDF (reference sequence). Here the CDR3 reads CATSRRDNANYGYTF. The DNA of the CDR3 is TGTGCCACCAGCAGAAGGGACAATGCTAACTATGGCTACACCTTC.

This rearrangement joins TRBV28 to TRBJ2-5; unclear D gene. The CDR3 sequence is 16 residues long. V was pared by 2 bases and J by 2 bases, with 15 bases between. Germline V gene lookup returns CDR1 MDHEN and CDR2 SYDVKM. CDR3 sequence (DNA): TGTGCCAGCAGTTTAAATAAGTGGGCAGAACAAGAGACCCAGTACTTC. It codes for CASSLNKWAEQETQYF.

The rearrangement links TRBV28 to TRBJ1-5; D might be TRBD1 (5 bases). The CDR3 loop spans 15 amino acids. V dropped 6 bases and J dropped 4 bases, with 16 bases sitting between them. The V gene's germline CDR1 is MDHEN and CDR2 SYDVKM. CDR3 in amino acids: CASSSSMDTNQPQHF. CDR3 sequence (DNA): TGTGCCAGCAGCTCCTCCATGGACACAAATCAGCCCCAGCATTTT.

The V gene is TRBV29-1, the J gene TRBJ2-1; TRBD2 is a possible D gene (7 bases). Germline V gene sequence: CDR1 SQVTM, CDR2 ANQGSEA. Trimming left V 7 bases short and J 7 bases short, with 20 bases between. The CDR3 covers 14 residues. The DNA for the CDR3 is TGCAGCGGGAGGGGGGGACCTTCCTTTAATGAGCAGTTCTTC. Encoded protein: CSGRGGPSFNEQFF.

V is TRBV5-4 and J is TRBJ2-5; a possible D gene is TRBD2 (7 bases). This CDR3 contains 16 residues. Trimming left V 3 bases short and J 5 bases short, with 20 bases between. Germline V lookup: CDR1 SGHNT, CDR2 YYREEE (reference sequence). CDR3 amino acids: CASSSPQGGGRETQYF. CDR3 sequence (DNA): TGTGCCAGCAGCTCGCCCCAAGGGGGGGGCAGGGAGACCCAGTACTTC.

V and J are TRBV5-1 and TRBJ2-2; 11 bases are a match to TRBD2. The CDR3 contains 16 residues. V was pared by 7 bases and J by 5 bases, with 10 bases of the junction left unmatched. The germline CDR1 and CDR2 sequences are SGHRS and YFSETQ. CDR3 loop: CASYLAGGRPTGELFF. In DNA form, the CDR3 reads TGCGCCAGCTATTTAGCGGGAGGGCGTCCAACCGGGGAGCTGTTTTTT.

This clone was seen a single time. V gene TRBV4-1 combines with J gene TRBJ2-4; the D gene is possibly TRBD1 (5 bases). Trimming pared 0 bases from V and 12 bases from J, leaving 15 bases between. The CDR3 spans 14 residues. The germline V gene encodes CDR1 MGHRA and CDR2 YSYEKL. CDR3 nucleotides: TGCGCCAGCAGCCAAGATCAGGGCCCCTCCACTCAGTACTTC. It encodes CASSQDQGPSTQYF.

V usage is TRBV5-1 and J usage is TRBJ1-4; 8 positions match TRBD1. With V trimmed by 4 bases and J by 7 bases, 6 bases remained unmatched. The CDR3 runs 14 residues. In germline, CDR1 is SGHRS, CDR2 YFSETQ. The CDR3 region has the DNA TGCGCCAGCAGCCCAACAGGGGGTGGTGAAAAACTGTTTTTT. Its protein product is CASSPTGGGEKLFF. Full variable domain (rest looked up from reference TRBV5-1 and TRBJ1-4): KAGVTQTPRYLIKTRGQQVTLSCSPISGHRSVSWYQQTPGQGLQFLFEYFSETQRNKGNFPGRFSGRQFSNSRSEMNVSTLELGDSALYLCASSPTGGGEKLFFGSGTQLSVL.

The chain couples TRBV15 to TRBJ1-1; tentative D call: TRBD1 (5 bases). There are 13 residues in the CDR3. Germline lookup yields CDR1 LNHNV and CDR2 YYDKDF (reference sequence). V gave up 5 bases and J gave up 1 base, with 8 bases separating them. DNA of the CDR3: TGTGCCACCAGCCTCCAGGGGAACACTGAAGCTTTCTTT. Protein sequence: CATSLQGNTEAFF.

The chain employs TRBV19 and TRBJ2-5; 8 positions match TRBD2. J was trimmed by 1 base and V by 5 bases; bases with no gene match: 15. Germline V CDR1 and CDR2: LNHDA, SQIVND (reference sequence). This CDR3 is 18 amino acids long. CDR3 loop: CASSLDLAGRGGQETQYF. CDR3 sequence (DNA): TGTGCCAGTAGTCTCGACTTGGCCGGGAGGGGGGGCCAAGAGACCCAGTACTTC.